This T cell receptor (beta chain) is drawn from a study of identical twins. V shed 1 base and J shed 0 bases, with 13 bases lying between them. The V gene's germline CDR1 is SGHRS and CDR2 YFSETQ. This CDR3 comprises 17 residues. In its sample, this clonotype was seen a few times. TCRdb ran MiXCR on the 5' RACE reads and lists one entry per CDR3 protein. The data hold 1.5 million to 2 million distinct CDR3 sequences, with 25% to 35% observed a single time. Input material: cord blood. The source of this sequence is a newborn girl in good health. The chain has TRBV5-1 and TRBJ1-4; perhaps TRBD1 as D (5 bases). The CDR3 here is CASSLSRGVATNEKLFF. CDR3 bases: TGCGCCAGCAGCTTGTCTCGGGGGGTGGCAACTAATGAAAAACTGTTTTTT.